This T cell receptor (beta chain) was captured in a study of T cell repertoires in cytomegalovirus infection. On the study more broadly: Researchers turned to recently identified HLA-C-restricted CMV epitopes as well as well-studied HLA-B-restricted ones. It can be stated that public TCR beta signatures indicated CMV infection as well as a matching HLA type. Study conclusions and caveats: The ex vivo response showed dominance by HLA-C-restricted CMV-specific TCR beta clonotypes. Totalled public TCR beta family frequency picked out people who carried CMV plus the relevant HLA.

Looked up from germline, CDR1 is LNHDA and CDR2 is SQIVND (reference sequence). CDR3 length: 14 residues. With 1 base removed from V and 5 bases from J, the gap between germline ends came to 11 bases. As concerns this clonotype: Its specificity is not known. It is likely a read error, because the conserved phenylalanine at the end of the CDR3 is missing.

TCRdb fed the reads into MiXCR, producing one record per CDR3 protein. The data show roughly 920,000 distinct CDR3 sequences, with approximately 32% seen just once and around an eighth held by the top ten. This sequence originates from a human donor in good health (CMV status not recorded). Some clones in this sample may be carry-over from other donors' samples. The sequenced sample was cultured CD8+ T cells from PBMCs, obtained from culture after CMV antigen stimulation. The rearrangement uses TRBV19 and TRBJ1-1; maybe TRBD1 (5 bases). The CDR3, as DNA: TGTGCCAGTAGTATAGTCCTCAGGGCGACTGAAGCTTTCATT. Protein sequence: CASSIVLRATEAFI.